This TCR beta chain was profiled in a study of breast tumors, draining lymph nodes, adjacent tissues. Study-level points and caveats: Compared with lymph nodes, tumors were less diverse; compared with nontumor tissue, more. Findings are consistent with lymph node origin and intratumoral expansion of most tumor T cells.

This clonotype was picked up many times. Its cognate antigen is unknown. TCRdb redid the calling of the multiplex PCR reads with MiXCR, one entry per CDR3 protein. The sample consists of 50,000 to 55,000 distinct CDR3 sequences, around 45% of them appearing once. CDR1 and CDR2 (germline): DFQATT, SNEGSKA (reference sequence). The CDR3 totals 14 residues. V was cut by 5 bases and J by 2 bases, with 14 bases left in between. The chain has TRBV20-1 and TRBJ2-3; possible D gene TRBD2, 5 bases. The TCR comes from a female donor with breast cancer. Some clones in this sample may be carry-over from other donors' samples. The sample comprised breast tumor tissue. The CDR3 DNA follows: TGCAGTGCTCATTCAGCGGTAGCCACAGATACGCAGTATTTT. Protein: CSAHSAVATDTQYF.